The 2 T cell receptor beta chains reported below all come from one sample, sequenced in a study of T cells in Graves' hyperthyroidism and ophthalmopathy. Amplification of TCR beta CDR3 regions used RNA as the template. The TCR CDR3 was amplified in a first-round RT-PCR using the HTBI primer set. TCRdb re-called the multiplex PCR reads with MiXCR, one entry per CDR3 protein. The data contain more than 300,000 distinct CDR3 sequences, more than 11% of them singletons. Specimen: blood. These receptors were collected from a woman aged 30 to 39 with Graves' hyperthyroidism.

This clonotype has a count of ten or more. The chain recombines TRBV7-8 with TRBJ2-7; 7 bases agree with TRBD2. The CDR3 runs to 14 residues. CDR1 and CDR2 (germline): SGHVS, FQNEAQ. V gave up 3 bases and J gave up 2 bases; unmatched junction bases: 4. As DNA, the CDR3 is TGTGCCAGCAGCTTGGGGACTACTACCTACGAGCAGTACTTC. It yields the protein CASSLGTTTYEQYF.

The genes are TRBV6-5 and TRBJ2-7, with 8 positions matching TRBD1. The CDR3 runs to 16 residues. Germline V gene lookup returns CDR1 MNHEY and CDR2 SVGAGI. J was trimmed by 0 bases and V by 2 bases; bases with no gene match: 6. CDR3 amino acids: CASSYPDREFSYEQYF. CDR3 DNA: TGTGCCAGCAGTTACCCGGACAGGGAGTTCTCCTACGAGCAGTACTTC.